The 11 T cell receptor beta chains reported below all come from one sample, sequenced in a study of T cells in localized non-small cell lung cancer. The table came from immunoSEQ multiplex PCR; TCRdb's copy has only in-frame clones and leaves some out. The data hold tens of thousands of clones, with 84% observed a single time. The starting material was PBMCs, obtained before any cancer treatment. The receptors stem from a man between 40 and 69 years old with stage II lung adenocarcinoma.

The V call is TRBV14, the J call TRBJ2-5; tentative D call: TRBD1 (5 bases). CDR1 is SGHDN and CDR2 is FVKESK in the germline V gene. Trimming shortened V by 1 base and J by 5 bases, and 8 bases separated the two germline ends. This CDR3 is 13 amino acids long. CDR3 amino acids: CASSQGQLETQYF. The CDR3 DNA reads as TGTGCCAGCAGCCAAGGACAGTTGGAGACCCAGTACTTC.

This clone was seen only once. The J gene is TRBJ1-5, the V gene TRBV29-1; D gene unclear. Trimming pared 4 bases from V and 3 bases from J, leaving 4 bases between. The CDR3 has 11 amino acids. CDR1 and CDR2 (germline): SQVTM, ANQGSEA. CDR3 nucleotide sequence: TGCAGCGTTGGGGACAATCAGCCCCAGCATTTT. Its protein product is CSVGDNQPQHF.

The J gene is TRBJ1-2, the V gene TRBV21-1. TRBV21-1 is shown as a pseudogene. The CDR3 loop spans 14 amino acids. The CDR3 DNA sequence: TGTGCCAGCAGCCCTGCAGTGGGGGGCTATGGCTACACCTTC. Protein: CASSPAVGGYGYTF.

The chain links TRBV5-5 to TRBJ2-5; D might be TRBD1 (6 bases). Trimming shortened V by 0 bases and J by 2 bases, and 14 bases separated the two germline ends. CDR1 is SGHKS and CDR2 is YYEKEE in the germline V gene (reference sequence). The CDR3 length is 16 residues. The CDR3 coding sequence is TGTGCCAGCAGCTTGGTCGGGACAACTTTACAAGAGACCCAGTACTTC. It is translated as CASSLVGTTLQETQYF.

The chain employs TRBV5-1 and TRBJ1-2, with D possibly TRBD1 on 5 matching bases. V lost 4 bases and J lost 2, with 12 bases in between. The V gene's germline CDR1 is SGHRS and CDR2 YFSETQ. The length of the CDR3 is 14 residues. CDR3 sequence: CASSHTGANYGYTF. CDR3 DNA: TGCGCCAGCAGCCACACAGGCGCAAACTATGGCTACACCTTC. Based on the CDR3 plus reference TRBV5-1 and TRBJ1-2, the full variable domain is KAGVTQTPRYLIKTRGQQVTLSCSPISGHRSVSWYQQTPGQGLQFLFEYFSETQRNKGNFPGRFSGRQFSNSRSEMNVSTLELGDSALYLCASSHTGANYGYTFGSGTRLTVV.

V gene TRBV9 combines with J gene TRBJ2-2; no clear D. The V end was cut by 1 base, the J end by 6 bases, with 19 bases between. CDR3 length equals 17 residues. Germline-derived CDR1 and CDR2 are SGDLS and YYNGEE. CDR3 in DNA: TGTGCCAGCAGCGTAAGGGTAGAGGAAGTACGGGCCGGGGAGCTGTTTTTT. Protein product: CASSVRVEEVRAGELFF. Filled out from reference TRBV9 and TRBJ2-2, the complete variable domain reads DSGVTQTPKHLITATGQRVTLRCSPRSGDLSVYWYQQSLDQGLQFLIQYYNGEERAKGNILERFSAQQFPDLHSELNLSSLELGDSALYFCASSVRVEEVRAGELFFGEGSRLTVL.

The rearrangement uses TRBV30 and TRBJ2-2, with a possible D match to TRBD1 (6 bases). The CDR3 is 16 residues long. V was clipped by 4 bases and J by 4 bases, with 19 bases between them. Germline V gene lookup returns CDR1 GTSNPN and CDR2 SVGIG (reference sequence). The CDR3 reads CAWITSVGGRTGELFF. CDR3 bases: TGTGCCTGGATCACTTCGGTTGGGGGCCGCACCGGGGAGCTGTTTTTT. Based on the CDR3 plus reference TRBV30 and TRBJ2-2, the full variable domain is SQTIHQWPATLVQPVGSPLSLECTVEGTSNPNLYWYRQAAGRGLQLLFYSVGIGQISSEVPQNLSASRPQDRQFILSSKKLLLSDSGFYLCAWITSVGGRTGELFFGEGSRLTVL.

The chain has TRBV7-8 and TRBJ2-7, with D possibly being TRBD1 (6 bases). From germline, CDR1 is SGHVS and CDR2 FQNEAQ. The V gene lost 5 bases and the J gene lost 4 bases, with 24 bases spanning the gap. The CDR3 is 17 residues long. CDR3 bases: TGTGCCAGCAGCGGGGGTTCCGGGACAACCGCTTTGTACGAGCAGTACTTC. Encoded protein: CASSGGSGTTALYEQYF.

This clone was seen only once. The genes are TRBV5-3 and TRBJ1-6; D is possibly TRBD1 (6 bases). TRBV5-3 qualifies as an ORF whose function is uncertain. This CDR3 comprises 16 residues. V lost 4 bases and J 7 bases, leaving 18 bases between the germline ends. The CDR3: CARSRGQPDRNSPLHF. CDR3 nucleotide sequence: TGTGCCAGAAGCCGAGGACAGCCAGACAGGAATTCACCCCTCCACTTT.

The chain carries TRBV11-1 and TRBJ2-1; 8 nucleotides line up with TRBD1. CDR3 length equals 14 residues. Losses at the gene ends were 6 bases for V and 3 bases for J; bases not matched to a gene: 4. Germline CDR1 SGHAT, CDR2 FQDESV (reference sequence). The DNA of the CDR3 is TGTGCCAGCAGGGGACAGGTTTACTACAATGAGCAGTTCTTC. Protein product: CASRGQVYYNEQFF. Variable domain in full (rest from reference TRBV11-1 and TRBJ2-1): EAEVAQSPRYKITEKSQAVAFWCDPISGHATLYWYRQILGQGPELLVQFQDESVVDDSQLPKDRFSAERLKGVDSTLKIQPAELGDSAMYLCASRGQVYYNEQFFGPGTRLTVL.

J is TRBJ2-2 and V is TRBV19; D ambiguous. Per germline, CDR1 LNHDA and CDR2 SQIVND (reference sequence). This CDR3 region has 16 residues. Trimming removed 1 base from V and 1 base from J, with 10 bases in between. Here the CDR3 reads CASSIGLGLNTGELFF. DNA for the CDR3: TGTGCCAGTAGTATAGGTCTGGGGTTGAACACCGGGGAGCTGTTTTTT.